The rows below give T cell receptor beta chains drawn from one sample of a study of blood T cell repertoires in COVID-19. Using immunoSEQ multiplex PCR, the repertoire was profiled, and TCRdb retains in-frame clones only, with some absent. Of 300,000 to 350,000 clones detected, 70% to 90% appear once; the ten largest clones hold more than 2%. The sequenced sample consisted of PBMCs or T cells enriched from blood (not recorded which). The receptor source for this set is a man aged 25-45 years who had recovered from COVID-19. Both conserved end residues are part of each CDR3.

>TRBV7-8
CASSPRTEPTGELFF
>TRBV13
CASSLSVRVTDTQYF
>TRBV9
CASSPWDSLNEKLFF
>TRBV12-3/TRBV12-4
CASTAYEGVEAFF
>TRBV2
CASRRELAGGPGETQYF
>TRBV7-8
CASSLGVRTGFYNEQFF
>TRBV30
CACKRQGAYTF
>TRBV18
CASSPSQGIANQPQHF
>TRBV5-4
CASSPGGGGHQYEQYF
>TRBV4-1
CASSQDGVQGTDTQYF
>TRBV7-2
CASSSTLAQETQYF
>TRBV2
CASSEAQVRGYF
>TRBV7-9
CASSTRTASNEKLFF
>TRBV4-3
CASSQDRLDFYNEQFF
>TRBV5-5
CASSRDRGSYGYTF
>TRBV3-1/TRBV3-2
CASSRTGRNSPLHF
>TRBV30
CAWNRDRGLEQYF
>TRBV6-5
CASNSGRVDQPQHF
>TRBV2
CASSLQGKGKQPQHF
>TRBV7-9
CASSPGTSGGRGNEQFF
>TRBV2
CASKFGHVNEKLFF
>TRBV24-1
CATSDYPGGTDTQYF
>TRBV5-5
CASSSQANTEAFF
>TRBV10-3
CAISGDRGSYEQYF
>TRBV29-1
CSVETGGYEQYF
>TRBV12-1
CASSSPGQLNQPQHF
>TRBV19
CASSYLGQGAFGYTF
>TRBV19
CASSLGQAAWDF
>TRBV4-1
CASSQVTHNQPQHF
>TRBV3-1/TRBV3-2
CASSQLGGANTGELFF
>TRBV3-1/TRBV3-2
CASSQDVQGALGTEAFF
>TRBV5-1
CASSLGQGYYEQYF
>TRBV5-1
CASSLQSANTEAFF
>TRBV29-1
CSVERADRTGELFF
>TRBV6-6
CASSFDRGRLFF
>TRBV5-6
CASSRDRLNSPLHF
>TRBV7-2
CASSETLGVGGYTF
>TRBV6-5
CASSYWQGSGNTEAFF
>TRBV19
CASSSGNYGYTF
>TRBV6-2/TRBV6-3
CASSPGTGRGEYGYTF
>TRBV27
CASSLRAGDTIYF
>TRBV6-2/TRBV6-3
CASSKDRIFSGYTF
>TRBV7-2
CASSPSERQGWIGGYTF
>TRBV7-6
CASSIRTGPPTDEQYF
>TRBV6-2/TRBV6-3
CASSYGPLGAEQYF
>TRBV15
CATSRDRGLRTEAFF
>TRBV6-4
CATSWTGPYEQYF
>TRBV3-1/TRBV3-2
CASRWTGGNYGYTF
>TRBV21-1
CASSRRQGTDTQYF
>TRBV5-1
CASSLLQGTGANVLTF
>TRBV7-6
CASSDGTPLHF
>TRBV5-4
CASSLGVQGINGYTF
>TRBV11-2
CASSIRAGVPYEQYF